The clone carrying this T cell receptor (beta chain) appeared many times. Its specificity is unknown. Germline V gene data show CDR1 as MNHNS and CDR2 as SASEGT. CDR3 size: 19 residues. The ends lost 0 bases at V and 4 bases at J; junction bases unmatched: 8. This record belongs to a study of T cells in Graves' hyperthyroidism and ophthalmopathy. Overall study findings and caveats: In the blood, most expanded thyroid clonotypes above 0.001 appeared as well.

Template material for amplifying TCR beta CDR3 regions consisted of RNA transcripts. First-round RT-PCR of the TCR CDR3 relied on the HTBI primer set. MiXCR, applied by TCRdb to the multiplex PCR reads, yields one record per CDR3 protein. Counted here are about 500,000 distinct CDR3 sequences, 16% occurring once; the ten biggest clones make up 15% to 20%. The gene calls are TRBV6-1 and TRBJ2-3, with 15 bases lining up with TRBD2. Sequencing input: blood. The clonotype originates from a woman aged 18-29 years with Graves' hyperthyroidism. The CDR3 loop reads CASSEAVPGLAGGSDTQYF. The CDR3 DNA follows: TGTGCCAGCAGTGAAGCTGTTCCGGGACTAGCGGGAGGATCAGATACGCAGTATTTT.